Here is one T cell receptor (beta chain) with its context. CDR3 length: 12 residues. V was clipped by 7 bases and J by 7 bases; unmatched bases: 4. Germline V lookup: CDR1 MDHEN, CDR2 SYDVKM. Documented time point: pretreatment peripheral blood. Each patient presented with locally advanced or metastatic urothelial carcinoma. Only in-frame clones appear in the TCRdb table, and some are missing; sequencing was by immunoSEQ multiplex PCR. The sample records about 52,000 clones, more than 80% being singletons. The sample originates from a study of PD-L1 blockade in urothelial cancer. Study-level information: About 90% of the roughly 29 patients were men who had bladder-origin urothelial cancer. Typically, measured as a median, blood samples had 150,000 or so T cells. The analyses of blood took place 3 weeks (second dose) and 6 weeks after treatment start.

The sequences come from PBMCs, collected around atezolizumab (anti-PD-L1) treatment. This clonotype was sampled from a man aged 50 or older with urothelial cancer. The chain is built from TRBV28 and TRBJ1-5; TRBD1 agrees at 7 bases. This CDR3 reads CASTQGLQPQHF. CDR3 sequence (DNA): TGTGCCAGCACACAGGGGCTCCAGCCCCAGCATTTT.